The 32 T cell receptor beta chains reported below all come from one sample, sequenced in a study of CD8 T cells in Susac syndrome. Random hexamers were used to reverse transcribe the RNA input (about 0.5 to 1 ug). TCRdb itself ran the immunoSEQ multiplex PCR reads through MiXCR, one entry per CDR3 protein. Here the sample spans 140,000 to 150,000 distinct CDR3 sequences, roughly 95% being singletons. Sequencing was performed on CD4+ T cells from PBMCs. These receptors came from a human donor in good health.

This clonotype has more than one count but fewer than ten. The chain combines TRBV27 with TRBJ2-5; no clear D. This CDR3 has 13 residues. Trimming left V 2 bases short and J 3 bases short, with 7 bases between. CDR1 MNHEY and CDR2 SMNVEV come from the germline V gene (reference sequence). The CDR3 spells CASSLVGKETQYF. CDR3 sequence (DNA): TGTGCCAGCAGTTTAGTAGGAAAAGAGACCCAGTACTTC.

The chain is built from TRBV12-3 or TRBV12-4 and TRBJ2-3; D tentatively reads TRBD1 or TRBD2 (5 bases each). V was trimmed by 6 bases and J by 0 bases, leaving 16 bases between them. The CDR3 runs 16 residues. CDR3 residues: CASRAGTTPSTDTQYF. CDR3 DNA: TGTGCCAGCAGGGCCGGGACGACGCCTAGCACAGATACGCAGTATTTT.

The chain has TRBV4-1 and TRBJ2-5, with D uncertain. The CDR3 loop spans 11 amino acids. Trimming removed 3 bases at V and 3 bases at J, with 2 bases between. Germline assignment: CDR1 MGHRA and CDR2 YSYEKL. CDR3 DNA: TGCGCCAGCAGCCACAAAGAGACCCAGTACTTC. Protein product: CASSHKETQYF.

This sequence joins TRBV20-1 and TRBJ1-1; perhaps TRBD1 as D (5 bases). V was shortened by 3 bases and J by 2 bases, with 10 bases between the two germline ends. Germline assignment: CDR1 DFQATT and CDR2 SNEGSKA (reference sequence). The CDR3 has 13 residues. The chain's CDR3 is CSARDNSNTEAFF. CDR3 sequence (DNA): TGCAGTGCTAGGGACAACAGCAACACTGAAGCTTTCTTT.

This clonotype was observed a single time. The V call is TRBV7-9, the J call TRBJ1-2; no definite D call. The V end lost 1 base, the J end lost 13 bases, and 22 bases lay between the germline ends. This CDR3 is 15 amino acids long. CDR1 and CDR2 (germline): SEHNR, FQNEAQ (reference sequence). Here the CDR3 reads CASSLVTGVGSRPTF. The CDR3 DNA is TGTGCCAGCAGCTTAGTTACGGGAGTCGGGTCGAGGCCCACCTTC.

The chain recombines TRBV6-6 with TRBJ2-1, with 9 bases aligning to TRBD1. The CDR3 extends over 13 amino acids. Trimming cost V 6 bases and J 12 bases; bases outside gene matches: 9. Germline CDR1 reads MNHNY; CDR2 reads SVGAGI (reference sequence). The CDR3 sequence: CASSETGGRGQFF. The CDR3 DNA reads TGTGCCAGCAGCGAGACAGGGGGAAGAGGGCAGTTCTTC.

The chain is built from TRBV6-1 and TRBJ2-1, with D possibly TRBD2 on 6 matching bases. The germline V and J ends were trimmed by 7 bases and 4 bases, with 20 bases remaining between them. This CDR3 comprises 16 residues. The germline gives CDR1 MNHNS, CDR2 SASEGT. The CDR3 nucleotides read TGTGCCAGCACCGGACATAGCGGAGTAAGTTACAATGAGCAGTTCTTC. The encoded protein is CASTGHSGVSYNEQFF.

The chain has TRBV20-1 and TRBJ2-7; TRBD2 matches 8 bases. J was trimmed by 6 bases and V by 0 bases; bases with no gene match: 10. This CDR3 contains 15 residues. Per the germline V gene, CDR1 is DFQATT and CDR2 is SNEGSKA (reference sequence). The DNA for the CDR3 is TGCAGTGCTAGAGATCGGGACGGGAGGGCCGTCGAGCAGTACTTC. Protein product: CSARDRDGRAVEQYF.

V is TRBV3-1 and J is TRBJ1-2, with 7 bases that match TRBD1. There are 14 residues in the CDR3. V lost 3 bases and J lost 2; bases outside the gene matches: 3. Per germline, CDR1 LGHDT and CDR2 YNNKEL (reference sequence). This CDR3 reads CASSQTTGNYGYTF. CDR3 in DNA: TGTGCCAGCAGCCAGACGACAGGGAACTATGGCTACACCTTC.

The chain uses TRBV10-3 and TRBJ2-1, with 7 nucleotides matching TRBD1. V lost 3 bases, J lost 4 bases, and 6 bases stayed unmatched. Germline V CDR1 and CDR2: ENHRY, SYGVKD. The CDR3 contains 15 residues. The DNA of the CDR3 is TGTGCCATCAGTGAAGGACAGGCGGTTTACAATGAGCAGTTCTTC. This codes for CAISEGQAVYNEQFF.

The chain joins TRBV9 to TRBJ1-1; 8 nucleotides align to TRBD1. Germline V gives CDR1 SGDLS, CDR2 YYNGEE. V was pared by 2 bases and J by 1 base, with 4 bases of the junction left unmatched. The CDR3 totals 15 residues. This CDR3 reads CASSVTGAANTEAFF. The CDR3 region has the DNA TGTGCCAGCAGCGTGACAGGGGCGGCGAACACTGAAGCTTTCTTT.

The chain carries TRBV6-4 and TRBJ2-1; 9 nucleotides match TRBD1. The J segment lost 7 bases and the V segment lost 1 base, leaving 8 bases of the junction unmatched. Germline V lookup: CDR1 MRHNA, CDR2 SNTAGT. CDR3 length: 16 residues. CDR3 bases: TGTGCCAGCAGTGACTATAGTAGGACAGGGGCAAATGAGCAGTTCTTC. As protein: CASSDYSRTGANEQFF.

The rearrangement links TRBV6-1 to TRBJ1-1; 8 bases map to TRBD1. Per germline, CDR1 MNHNS and CDR2 SASEGT. Trimming at V came to 7 bases and at J to 4 bases, leaving 8 bases not matched to a gene. The CDR3 length is 14 residues. This CDR3 is CASKWYDRGTEAFF. The CDR3, as DNA: TGTGCCAGCAAATGGTACGACAGGGGCACTGAAGCTTTCTTT.

This clonotype was recorded only once. J is TRBJ2-1 and V is TRBV2; 9 nucleotides line up with TRBD2. Germline loops: CDR1 SNHLY, CDR2 FYNNEI. The CDR3 loop spans 16 amino acids. Trimming at V came to 8 bases and at J to 0 bases, leaving 8 bases not matched to a gene. The CDR3 bases are TGTGCCAGCTTGCCCAATAGCGGGAGCTCCTACAATGAGCAGTTCTTC. As protein: CASLPNSGSSYNEQFF.

The CDR3 nucleotides read TGTGCCAGCAGCTTAGGGACTAGCGGCCAAGAGACCCAGTACTTC. Translated: CASSLGTSGQETQYF. The chain uses TRBV11-2 and TRBJ2-5; 10 bases agree with TRBD2. Germline V gene sequence: CDR1 SGHAT, CDR2 FQNNGV. V was pared by 1 base and J by 1 base, with 0 bases of the junction left unmatched. The CDR3 extends over 15 amino acids.

This chain links TRBV4-1 with TRBJ1-2, with TRBD1 matching 7 bases. V shed 2 bases and J 4 bases; nucleotides not matched to a gene: 7. The germline V gene encodes CDR1 MGHRA and CDR2 YSYEKL. The CDR3 covers 15 residues. The CDR3 nucleotides are TGCGCCAGCAGCCAACCGACCGGGACAGCCTATGGCTACACCTTC. This gives the protein CASSQPTGTAYGYTF.

V and J are TRBV30 and TRBJ2-2; 12 bases line up with TRBD2. CDR3 size: 14 residues. Unmatched junction bases numbered 3, after V lost 5 bases and J lost 5 bases. Germline CDR1 reads GTSNPN; CDR2 reads SVGIG (reference sequence). Here the CDR3 reads CAWGLAGITGELFF. CDR3 DNA: TGTGCCTGGGGACTAGCGGGAATTACCGGGGAGCTGTTTTTT. The variable domain in full, completed from reference TRBV30 and TRBJ2-2, reads SQTIHQWPATLVQPVGSPLSLECTVEGTSNPNLYWYRQAAGRGLQLLFYSVGIGQISSEVPQNLSASRPQDRQFILSSKKLLLSDSGFYLCAWGLAGITGELFFGEGSRLTVL.

This chain uses TRBV6-4 with TRBJ1-2, with TRBD1 matching over 7 bases. This CDR3 contains 15 residues. Germline trimming cut 6 bases from V and 0 bases from J; bases unmatched to any gene: 7. CDR1 MRHNA and CDR2 SNTAGT come from the germline V gene. CDR3 sequence: CASSPYRGTNYGYTF. The CDR3 bases are TGTGCCAGCAGCCCCTACAGGGGCACTAACTATGGCTACACCTTC.

This sequence joins TRBV24-1 and TRBJ2-2; 8 nucleotides agree with TRBD2. Germline CDR1 and CDR2: KGHDR and SFDVKD. The length of the CDR3 is 16 residues. The V gene end was trimmed by 4 bases and the J gene end by 6 bases; junction bases not matched to a gene: 9. The CDR3 DNA sequence: TGTGCCACCAGTGAAGCCCCCCCGGGAGGGGCCGGGGAGCTGTTTTTT. Its protein is CATSEAPPGGAGELFF.

In its sample, this clonotype was seen once. V and J are TRBV24-1 and TRBJ2-7; 11 positions agree with TRBD2. The CDR3 has 18 amino acids. The V and J ends lost 4 bases and 5 bases, in that order; junction bases with no gene match: 15. The germline CDR1 and CDR2 sequences are KGHDR and SFDVKD. The CDR3 DNA is TGTGCCACCAGTGACCAAACTAGCGGGAGTTCAATTCTCCACGAGCAGTACTTC. Translated: CATSDQTSGSSILHEQYF.

V usage is TRBV5-1 and J usage is TRBJ1-2, with no clear D. The V gene's germline CDR1 is SGHRS and CDR2 YFSETQ. V lost 0 bases and J 4 bases, leaving 7 bases between the germline ends. The CDR3 is made up of 13 amino acids. The CDR3 protein is CASSLADAYGYTF. The CDR3 nucleotides read TGCGCCAGCAGCTTGGCAGACGCCTATGGCTACACCTTC.

This sequence joins TRBV7-9 and TRBJ1-2; D gene ambiguous. Germline values: CDR1 SEHNR, CDR2 FQNEAQ (reference sequence). CDR3 length equals 17 residues. V shed 6 bases and J shed 3 bases, with 23 bases lying between them. The DNA of the CDR3 is TGTGCCAGCAGTTCTGACCAGAAGCTAATCGACTACTATGGCTACACCTTC. Amino acids: CASSSDQKLIDYYGYTF.

The V and J genes are TRBV7-9 and TRBJ1-5; no definite D call. The V gene lost 2 bases and the J gene lost 6 bases, with 8 bases spanning the gap. Germline V lookup: CDR1 SEHNR, CDR2 FQNEAQ (reference sequence). The CDR3 has 13 residues. The CDR3 DNA is TGTGCCAGCAGCTTATGGGTGGGTCAGCCCCAGCATTTT. Its protein is CASSLWVGQPQHF.

The rearrangement links TRBV7-2 to TRBJ2-1; D gene unclear. The CDR3 totals 17 residues. V was shortened by 1 base and J by 0 bases, with 13 bases between the two germline ends. Germline V lookup: CDR1 SGHTA, CDR2 FQGNSA. The DNA of the CDR3 is TGTGCCAGCAGCTTAGAACGCAGCCTCAGCTCCTACAATGAGCAGTTCTTC. Protein product: CASSLERSLSSYNEQFF.

This clonotype was counted a few times. CDR3 sequence (DNA): TGCGCCAGCAGCTTGGGACTATCTCAAGAGACCCAGTACTTC. Translated, it gives CASSLGLSQETQYF. The chain couples TRBV5-1 to TRBJ2-5; possible D gene TRBD2, 5 bases. CDR1 and CDR2 (germline): SGHRS, YFSETQ. V was pared by 0 bases and J by 2 bases, with 8 bases between. The CDR3 totals 14 residues.

This chain connects TRBV12-3 or TRBV12-4 to TRBJ2-3; TRBD2 matches at 8 bases. Trimming cost V 6 bases and J 4 bases; bases outside gene matches: 6. The CDR3 is 14 amino acids. CDR3 sequence reads: CASRGTRAADTQYF. In DNA form, the CDR3 reads TGTGCCAGCAGAGGGACTAGGGCGGCAGATACGCAGTATTTT.

This sequence joins TRBV5-1 and TRBJ2-3; weak D call: TRBD2 (6 bases). Germline lookup yields CDR1 SGHRS and CDR2 YFSETQ. Trimming took 2 bases from V and 10 from J, leaving 17 bases between them. The CDR3 consists of 14 residues. CDR3 coding DNA: TGCGCCAGCAGCTTCGGGACCCGCGGGGAAGCGCAGTATTTT. This encodes CASSFGTRGEAQYF.

The chain is built from TRBV10-3 and TRBJ2-3; 7 bases line up with TRBD1. The CDR3 covers 14 residues. The ends lost 6 bases at V and 2 bases at J; junction bases unmatched: 5. Per the germline V gene, CDR1 is ENHRY and CDR2 is SYGVKD. The CDR3 region is CAIRRDSTTDTQYF. The CDR3 DNA sequence: TGTGCCATCAGGAGGGACAGCACCACAGATACGCAGTATTTT.

The V call is TRBV12-2, the J call TRBJ2-7. TRBV12-2 is flagged as a pseudogene. This CDR3 comprises 13 residues. CDR3 region: CASRPRISYEQYF. The CDR3 nucleotides are TGTGCAAGTCGCCCTAGGATCTCCTACGAGCAGTACTTC.

The V and J genes are TRBV18 and TRBJ2-5; 8 bases match TRBD2. J was trimmed by 4 bases and V by 0 bases; bases with no gene match: 7. CDR3 size: 16 residues. Germline assignment: CDR1 KGHSH and CDR2 LQKENI. The CDR3 nucleotides are TGTGCCAGCTCACCACCCGGGACTAGGTTCTCAGAGACCCAGTACTTC. Translated, it gives CASSPPGTRFSETQYF.

The V gene is TRBV29-1, the J gene TRBJ2-1, with TRBD2 matching 8 bases. CDR3 length: 15 residues. V lost 6 bases and J lost 1; bases outside the gene matches: 8. Germline V gene data show CDR1 as SQVTM and CDR2 as ANQGSEA. CDR3 loop: CSVSSGRKSYNEQFF. In DNA, the CDR3 is TGCAGCGTATCAAGCGGGAGAAAATCCTACAATGAGCAGTTCTTC.

The chain uses TRBV19 and TRBJ2-2, with 8 bases aligning to TRBD2. CDR3 size: 15 residues. J was trimmed by 0 bases and V by 7 bases; bases with no gene match: 4. The V gene's germline CDR1 is LNHDA and CDR2 SQIVND (reference sequence). CDR3 in DNA: TGTGCCAGTACTATTAGCGGGGCGAACACCGGGGAGCTGTTTTTT. Its translation is CASTISGANTGELFF. Full variable domain (outside the CDR3, taken from reference TRBV19 and TRBJ2-2): DGGITQSPKYLFRKEGQNVTLSCEQNLNHDAMYWYRQDPGQGLRLIYYSQIVNDFQKGDIAEGYSVSREKKESFPLTVTSAQKNPTAFYLCASTISGANTGELFFGEGSRLTVL.